The T cell receptor beta chain under discussion was sequenced for a study of cytomegalovirus exposure and HLA in healthy donors. Overall study context: The study's early data release held about 77 million unique TCRs from HLA-typed donors.

It was with 60 Vbeta and 13 Jbeta primers that the PCR ran. Clones were read by immunoSEQ multiplex PCR, and TCRdb kept only the in-frame ones, dropping some. The data hold 150,000 to 200,000 clones, with around 80% observed a single time. The length of the CDR3 is 15 residues. Trimming took 0 bases from V and 4 from J; bases not matched to a gene: 3. CDR1 is GTSNPN and CDR2 is SVGIG in the germline V gene (reference sequence). This TCR was sampled from a woman between 40 and 50 years old in good health and CMV-seronegative. The chain uses TRBV30 and TRBJ1-4; the match to TRBD1 covers 9 bases. The sample comprised PBMCs. The CDR3 here is CAWSVGTGSNEKLFF. The CDR3 DNA is TGTGCCTGGAGTGTGGGGACAGGGAGTAATGAAAAACTGTTTTTT.